These T cell receptor beta chains were read from a single sample in a study of T cell responses to AZD1222 COVID-19 vaccine. Produced via immunoSEQ multiplex PCR; TCRdb's table is partial and in-frame only. The repertoire includes about 170,000 clones, 85% to 90% of them detected once, and 1.5% to 2% sits in the top ten. This specimen consisted of peripheral blood, obtained on day 0 of AZD1222 vaccination. The receptors here all came from an adult in good health. Both conserved end residues are part of each CDR3. The order of the fields is CDR3 length, V gene, J gene, D gene, clone size, CDR3 DNA, CDR3 protein. A D gene is named only where the DNA matches it firmly. Clone size, where shown, is once, few, many, or a class for clones that have expanded.

CDR3 length: 15; V gene: TRBV6-5; J gene: TRBJ2-3; D gene: TRBD1; clone size: -; CDR3 DNA: TGTGCCAGCAGAAGACAGGGCCCCCCGGGAGATACGCAGTATTTT; CDR3 protein: CASRRQGPPGDTQYF
CDR3 length: 13; V gene: TRBV28; J gene: TRBJ2-7; D gene: -; clone size: -; CDR3 DNA: TGTGCCAGCAGTTTAACCCCCCGCTACGAGCAGTACTTC; CDR3 protein: CASSLTPRYEQYF
CDR3 length: 15; V gene: TRBV7-2; J gene: TRBJ2-7; D gene: TRBD1; clone size: -; CDR3 DNA: TGTGCCAGCAGCCAAAACAGGGGTCGGGTTATAGAGCAGTACTTC; CDR3 protein: CASSQNRGRVIEQYF
CDR3 length: 15; V gene: TRBV5-1; J gene: TRBJ2-5; D gene: TRBD1; clone size: -; CDR3 DNA: TGCGCCAGCAGCTTCCCCCAGGGGGCTAGGGAGACCCAGTACTTC; CDR3 protein: CASSFPQGARETQYF
CDR3 length: 14; V gene: TRBV7-3; J gene: TRBJ1-2; D gene: -; clone size: -; CDR3 DNA: TGTGCCAGCAGCCCGGGAGTCGAACACTATGGCTACACCTTC; CDR3 protein: CASSPGVEHYGYTF
CDR3 length: 12; V gene: TRBV5-6; J gene: TRBJ1-2; D gene: TRBD1; clone size: -; CDR3 DNA: TGTGCCAGCAGCCGGGACAGCGAAGGCTACACCTTC; CDR3 protein: CASSRDSEGYTF
CDR3 length: 16; V gene: TRBV30; J gene: TRBJ1-6; D gene: -; clone size: -; CDR3 DNA: TGTGCCTGGAGTGAGACGGAACCAGGGGATAATTCACCCCTCCACTTT; CDR3 protein: CAWSETEPGDNSPLHF
CDR3 length: 20; V gene: TRBV7-6; J gene: TRBJ2-6; D gene: -; clone size: once; CDR3 DNA: TGTGCCAGCAGCTCAATCATAGACAGGACTACTAGCTCTGGGGCCAACGTCCTGACTTTC; CDR3 protein: CASSSIIDRTTSSGANVLTF
CDR3 length: 16; V gene: TRBV6-5; J gene: TRBJ2-5; D gene: -; clone size: -; CDR3 DNA: TGTGCCAGCAGTTACTACAGGGTGGGACCAGAAGAGACCCAGTACTTC; CDR3 protein: CASSYYRVGPEETQYF
CDR3 length: 14; V gene: TRBV25-1; J gene: TRBJ2-7; D gene: -; clone size: -; CDR3 DNA: TGTGCCAGCAGTGAAGTGTCGAGCTCCTACGAGCAGTACTTC; CDR3 protein: CASSEVSSSYEQYF
CDR3 length: 13; V gene: TRBV10-1; J gene: TRBJ2-1; D gene: -; clone size: -; CDR3 DNA: TGCGCCAGCAGTGAGCCCTTCGGCAATGAGCAGTTCTTC; CDR3 protein: CASSEPFGNEQFF
CDR3 length: 13; V gene: TRBV19; J gene: TRBJ2-3; D gene: -; clone size: -; CDR3 DNA: TGTGCCAGTAGTATAATGGGCGCAGATACGCAGTATTTT; CDR3 protein: CASSIMGADTQYF
CDR3 length: 15; V gene: TRBV4-1; J gene: TRBJ1-3; D gene: -; clone size: -; CDR3 DNA: TGCGCCAGCAGCCCGCTGCCGTTTTCGGGAAACACCATATATTTT; CDR3 protein: CASSPLPFSGNTIYF
CDR3 length: 15; V gene: TRBV28; J gene: TRBJ1-5; D gene: -; clone size: -; CDR3 DNA: TGTGCCAGCAGTAGGGCTGCGGTGAACAATCAGCCCCAGCATTTT; CDR3 protein: CASSRAAVNNQPQHF
CDR3 length: 15; V gene: TRBV19; J gene: TRBJ2-1; D gene: TRBD2; clone size: -; CDR3 DNA: TGTGCCAGTAGTATTAGCGGGGGGAGTTACAATGAGCAGTTCTTC; CDR3 protein: CASSISGGSYNEQFF
CDR3 length: 12; V gene: TRBV5-8; J gene: TRBJ2-1; D gene: -; clone size: -; CDR3 DNA: TGTGCCAGCAGCCTGACGGGTCGGAGGGAGTTCTTC; CDR3 protein: CASSLTGRREFF
CDR3 length: 16; V gene: TRBV3-1/TRBV3-2; J gene: TRBJ2-7; D gene: TRBD2; clone size: once; CDR3 DNA: TGTGCCAGCAGCCGAGGTCGACTAGCGGGACACTACGAGCAGTACTTC; CDR3 protein: CASSRGRLAGHYEQYF
CDR3 length: 15; V gene: TRBV6-5; J gene: TRBJ1-6; D gene: -; clone size: -; CDR3 DNA: TGTGCCAGCAGTTACTCCGAGGGGTATAATTCACCCCTCCACTTT; CDR3 protein: CASSYSEGYNSPLHF
CDR3 length: 17; V gene: TRBV9; J gene: TRBJ1-4; D gene: -; clone size: -; CDR3 DNA: TGTGCCAGCAGCCCCGTGGGTGGGGGGCCAATTGGGGAAAAACTGTTTTTT; CDR3 protein: CASSPVGGGPIGEKLFF
CDR3 length: 11; V gene: TRBV19; J gene: TRBJ1-4; D gene: -; clone size: -; CDR3 DNA: TGTGCCGCTGGGTATAATGAAAAACTGTTTTTT; CDR3 protein: CAAGYNEKLFF
CDR3 length: 13; V gene: TRBV12-3/TRBV12-4; J gene: TRBJ2-7; D gene: -; clone size: once; CDR3 DNA: TGTGCCAGCAGAATGAGGACAAGCTACGAGCAGTACTTC; CDR3 protein: CASRMRTSYEQYF
CDR3 length: 14; V gene: TRBV7-8; J gene: TRBJ2-7; D gene: -; clone size: -; CDR3 DNA: TGTGCCAGCAGCTTAGGGGCAGGGATTGGCGAGCAGTACTTC; CDR3 protein: CASSLGAGIGEQYF
CDR3 length: 14; V gene: TRBV7-3; J gene: TRBJ2-2; D gene: -; clone size: -; CDR3 DNA: TGTGCCAGCAGCGCTACAGGGAAGGCCGGGGAGCTGTTTTTT; CDR3 protein: CASSATGKAGELFF
CDR3 length: 13; V gene: TRBV2; J gene: TRBJ1-1; D gene: -; clone size: -; CDR3 DNA: TGTGCCAGCAGCCCCGAACAGGGTGTTGAAGCTTTCTTT; CDR3 protein: CASSPEQGVEAFF
CDR3 length: 16; V gene: TRBV5-4; J gene: TRBJ2-3; D gene: TRBD2; clone size: -; CDR3 DNA: TGTGCCAGCAGGTCCCTAGCGGGAGGTTTCACAGATACGCAGTATTTT; CDR3 protein: CASRSLAGGFTDTQYF
CDR3 length: 16; V gene: TRBV13; J gene: TRBJ2-1; D gene: -; clone size: -; CDR3 DNA: TGTGCCAGCAGCCAGGGGGGGCAGGGGCGCCACAATGAGCAGTTCTTC; CDR3 protein: CASSQGGQGRHNEQFF
CDR3 length: 12; V gene: TRBV28; J gene: TRBJ1-5; D gene: -; clone size: -; CDR3 DNA: TGTGCCAGCAGACATGGGAATCAGCCCCAGCATTTT; CDR3 protein: CASRHGNQPQHF
CDR3 length: 16; V gene: TRBV19; J gene: TRBJ1-2; D gene: -; clone size: -; CDR3 DNA: TGTGCCAGTAGTTTGCCGACAGGAGCGACTAACTATGGCTACACCTTC; CDR3 protein: CASSLPTGATNYGYTF
CDR3 length: 14; V gene: TRBV28; J gene: TRBJ2-7; D gene: TRBD2; clone size: -; CDR3 DNA: TGTGCCAGCCTGGGAGATTTTAGCGGGGCCGAGCAGTACTTC; CDR3 protein: CASLGDFSGAEQYF